The 27 T cell receptor beta chains below were found in one sample sequenced in a study of Graves' ophthalmopathy and Graves' hyperthyroidism. RNA transcripts served as template for amplifying TCR beta CDR3 sequences. HTBI-primed RT-PCR formed the first round, and a multiplex PCR formed the second. MiXCR, run by TCRdb on the multiplex PCR reads, gives a single entry per CDR3 protein. Of 680,000 or so distinct CDR3 sequences in the sample, about 20% are singletons; the top ten hold roughly 6.9%. Sequenced: peripheral blood. Receptors originate from a woman aged 18-29 years with stable Graves' hyperthyroidism. Some clones in this sample may be carry-over from other donors' samples.

This clonotype was observed at least ten times. The gene calls are TRBV7-6 and TRBJ2-5; D remains unclear. The CDR3 totals 15 residues. The V gene lost 7 bases and the J gene lost 5 bases, with 20 bases spanning the gap. From germline, CDR1 is SGHVS and CDR2 FNYEAQ. The CDR3 DNA reads TGTGCCAGCACCCTATCGGGCCAGCCCGGGGAGACCCAGTACTTC. Amino acids: CASTLSGQPGETQYF.

This clonotype was observed at least ten times. V is TRBV10-3 and J is TRBJ1-3, with D possibly matching TRBD1 (5 bases). The CDR3 is made up of 12 amino acids. V lost 8 bases and J 0 bases, leaving 5 bases between the germline ends. Germline-derived CDR1 and CDR2 are ENHRY and SYGVKD. CDR3 loop: CAIGTSGNTIYF. CDR3 sequence (DNA): TGTGCCATCGGGACCTCTGGAAACACCATATATTTT.

This clonotype was observed at least ten times. V gene TRBV6-2 or TRBV6-3 combines with J gene TRBJ2-7, with D perhaps TRBD2 (5 bases). CDR3 length: 13 residues. With 2 bases removed from V and 4 bases from J, the gap between germline ends came to 9 bases. Germline V gene data show CDR1 as MNHEY and CDR2 as SVGEGT. DNA for the CDR3: TGTGCCAGCAGTTACCCGGCGGGTTACGAGCAGTACTTC. Amino acid sequence: CASSYPAGYEQYF.

Details on this clonotype: This may arise from a read error, as a much more abundant clone is one base away. This rearrangement joins TRBV12-3 or TRBV12-4 to TRBJ2-2, with D perhaps TRBD1 or TRBD2 (6 bases each). The CDR3 spans 15 residues. CDR3 residues: CASSFGGWYAGELCF. CDR3 in DNA: TGTGCCAGCAGTTTCGGGGGCTGGTATGCCGGGGAGCTGTGTTTT.

There are many counts of this clonotype. This sequence joins TRBV12-3 or TRBV12-4 and TRBJ2-7, with 8 bases identical to TRBD1. The CDR3 runs to 14 residues. The ends lost 6 bases at V and 7 bases at J; junction bases unmatched: 11. CDR3 DNA: TGTGCCAGCAGCTCCGGACAGGGATCCGGAGAGCAGTACTTC. Translated: CASSSGQGSGEQYF.

This clonotype was recorded many times. J is TRBJ2-5 and V is TRBV5-1, with a tentative D call TRBD1 (6 bases). The germline V and J ends were trimmed by 0 bases and 0 bases, with 9 bases remaining between them. Germline-derived CDR1 and CDR2 are SGHRS and YFSETQ. This CDR3 region has 15 residues. CDR3 amino acids: CASSLGGQHQETQYF. CDR3 coding DNA: TGCGCCAGCAGCTTGGGGGGACAACACCAAGAGACCCAGTACTTC.

This clonotype came up many times. Germline and junction disagree at one end, which may indicate a read error. This chain links TRBV3-1 with TRBJ2-6; D gene ambiguous. This CDR3 contains 15 residues. Germline V gene lookup returns CDR1 LGHDT and CDR2 YNNKEL (reference sequence). The CDR3 DNA is TGTGCCAGCACCCAAGTCCGGTCTGGGGCCAACGTCCTGACTTTC. Translating gives CASTQVRSGANVLTF.

This clonotype showed up many times. The gene calls are TRBV28 and TRBJ1-5, with 9 bases identical to TRBD1. CDR3 length: 16 amino acids. CDR1 is MDHEN and CDR2 is SYDVKM in the germline V gene. V lost 2 bases to trimming and J lost 5 bases; unmatched junction nucleotides: 7. Here the CDR3 DNA reads TGTGCCAGCAGTTTAAGAACAGGGGGCTTATATCAGCCCCAGCATTTT. Amino acid sequence: CASSLRTGGLYQPQHF.

There are a few counts of this clonotype. The V and J genes are TRBV5-1 and TRBJ1-1; the D is unclear. From germline, CDR1 is SGHRS and CDR2 YFSETQ. The germline V and J ends were trimmed by 0 bases and 3 bases, with 9 bases remaining between them. The CDR3 runs to 14 residues. DNA of the CDR3: TGCGCCAGCAGCTTGGGGACGATGGACACTGAAGCTTTCTTT. Translated, it gives CASSLGTMDTEAFF. Combining the CDR3 with reference TRBV5-1 and TRBJ1-1 gives the whole variable domain KAGVTQTPRYLIKTRGQQVTLSCSPISGHRSVSWYQQTPGQGLQFLFEYFSETQRNKGNFPGRFSGRQFSNSRSEMNVSTLELGDSALYLCASSLGTMDTEAFFGQGTRLTVV.

The chain carries TRBV19 and TRBJ1-5; D possibly corresponds to TRBD1 (6 bases). Trimming pared 8 bases from V and 0 bases from J, leaving 17 bases between. Germline V gene data show CDR1 as LNHDA and CDR2 as SQIVND (reference sequence). The CDR3 runs 16 residues. CDR3 coding DNA: TGTGCCAGTCGAGAGGGACATACACATAGCAATCAGCCCCAGCATTTT. It encodes CASREGHTHSNQPQHF.

The sample holds many counts of this clonotype. CDR3 coding DNA: TGCGCCACCGAGGAAATCAGGGATGGACGGGTGAACACCGGGGAGCTGTTTTTT. Protein: CATEEIRDGRVNTGELFF. V gene TRBV10-2 combines with J gene TRBJ2-2, with D maybe TRBD1 (5 bases). V lost 10 bases and J lost 1, with 25 bases in between. CDR1 WSHSY and CDR2 SAAADI come from the germline V gene. The CDR3 has 18 residues.

This clonotype has more than one count but fewer than ten. The chain joins TRBV20-1 to TRBJ2-5; TRBD2 agrees at 12 bases. The CDR3 sequence is 16 residues long. Looked up from germline, CDR1 is DFQATT and CDR2 is SNEGSKA (reference sequence). CDR3 region: CGGQGRLAGVQETQYF. CDR3 in DNA: TGCGGAGGTCAGGGGAGACTAGCGGGAGTCCAAGAGACCCAGTACTTC.

In DNA, the CDR3 is TGTGCCAGCTCACCAAATCAGGATTACCGAAGAGCTTTCTTT. Residues: CASSPNQDYRRAFF. V usage is TRBV18 and J usage is TRBJ1-1; D is unclear. Trimming took 2 bases from V and 10 from J, leaving 17 bases between them. The CDR3 extends over 14 amino acids. CDR1 KGHSH and CDR2 LQKENI come from the germline V gene.

This clonotype occurred many times. This sequence may be a read error, since a much larger clone differs from it by one base. The rearrangement uses TRBV2 and TRBJ2-7; D perhaps matches TRBD1 (5 bases). The V end was cut by 8 bases, the J end by 0 bases, with 17 bases between. The CDR3 runs to 15 residues. Germline CDR1 SNHLY, CDR2 FYNNEI. CDR3 DNA sequence: TGTGCCAGCCGAATACAAGGGGCAGGCTCCTACGAGCAGTACTTC. It translates to CASRIQGAGSYEQYF.

In its sample, this clonotype was seen many times. This rearrangement joins TRBV24-1 to TRBJ1-5, with a tentative D call TRBD1 (5 bases). Trimming left V 10 bases short and J 3 bases short, with 9 bases between. CDR1 and CDR2 (germline): KGHDR, SFDVKD. The CDR3 consists of 12 residues. The chain's CDR3 is CATGLDNQPQHF. The DNA for the CDR3 is TGTGCCACGGGACTGGACAATCAGCCCCAGCATTTT.

This chain joins TRBV20-1 and TRBJ1-1; possibly TRBD1 for D (6 bases). The germline V gene encodes CDR1 DFQATT and CDR2 SNEGSKA (reference sequence). The V end lost 0 bases, the J end lost 3 bases, and 17 bases lay between the germline ends. The CDR3 is made up of 16 amino acids. The CDR3 DNA reads TGCAGTGCTAGAGATCCGTCGACAGGAAGGGACACTGAAGCTTTCTTT. Translating gives CSARDPSTGRDTEAFF.

This clonotype was seen repeatedly, ten times or more. The CDR3 sequence is CASSDPGMGEAFF. CDR3 coding DNA: TGCGCCAGCAGTGATCCCGGCATGGGTGAAGCTTTCTTT. This chain uses TRBV10-1 with TRBJ1-1, with D unclear. Germline loops: CDR1 WNHNN, CDR2 SYGVQD (reference sequence). The V end lost 3 bases, the J end lost 7 bases, and 12 bases lay between the germline ends. This CDR3 region has 13 residues.

V gene TRBV6-2 or TRBV6-3 combines with J gene TRBJ1-1; possibly TRBD1 for D (6 bases). The CDR3 totals 13 residues. Trimming left V 7 bases short and J 4 bases short, with 13 bases between. Germline loops: CDR1 MNHEY, CDR2 SVGEGT. The CDR3 is CASTPGQFTEAFF. CDR3 sequence (DNA): TGTGCCAGCACCCCTGGACAGTTCACTGAAGCTTTCTTT.

This clonotype appeared many times. The chain carries TRBV24-1 and TRBJ2-2, with 9 bases aligning to TRBD1. V shed 3 bases, J shed 3 bases, and the junction held 4 bases outside the gene matches. This CDR3 is 16 amino acids long. Germline values: CDR1 KGHDR, CDR2 SFDVKD. The CDR3 region is CATSDRDRVDTGELFF. CDR3 DNA sequence: TGTGCCACCAGTGATCGGGACAGGGTGGACACCGGGGAGCTGTTTTTT.

This clonotype appeared many times. This sequence joins TRBV11-3 and TRBJ2-2; D call uncertain. Trimming cost V 3 bases and J 4 bases, with 9 bases left between them. The CDR3 has 14 residues. From germline, CDR1 is SGHNT and CDR2 YENEEA. The CDR3 reads CASSLGIGTGELFF. CDR3 nucleotide sequence: TGTGCCAGCAGCTTGGGTATCGGCACCGGGGAGCTGTTTTTT.

This chain links TRBV30 with TRBJ1-3; D is perhaps TRBD1 (5 bases). Germline V gene data show CDR1 as GTSNPN and CDR2 as SVGIG (reference sequence). The CDR3 has 15 residues. The V end lost 3 bases, the J end lost 0 bases, and 12 bases lay between the germline ends. CDR3 nucleotide sequence: TGTGCCTGGAGATCAGGGTTCAGCTCTGGAAACACCATATATTTT. It encodes CAWRSGFSSGNTIYF.

About this clonotype itself: A much more abundant neighbour one base away suggests this may be a read error. The chain recombines TRBV5-1 with TRBJ2-7, with unresolved D. In germline, CDR1 is SGHRS, CDR2 YFSETQ. The CDR3 has 13 amino acids. Written as DNA, the CDR3 is TGCGTCAGCAGCATCTCAAGAACCTACGAGCAGTACTTC. It codes for CVSSISRTYEQYF.

This clonotype came up many times. The chain uses TRBV30 and TRBJ1-6; D is undetermined. Germline V gene sequence: CDR1 GTSNPN, CDR2 SVGIG (reference sequence). V lost 2 bases to trimming and J lost 7 bases, with 3 bases between them. This CDR3 comprises 11 residues. CDR3: CAWSRNSPLHF. DNA for the CDR3: TGTGCCTGGAGTCGCAATTCACCCCTCCACTTT.

This clonotype was counted ten times or more. The chain has TRBV30 and TRBJ2-4; D unclear. Trimming cost V 1 base and J 6 bases, with 13 bases left between them. The CDR3 is made up of 14 amino acids. Germline V gives CDR1 GTSNPN, CDR2 SVGIG (reference sequence). CDR3 region: CAWSGLRSGNIQYF. As DNA, the CDR3 is TGTGCCTGGAGTGGGTTGAGGTCGGGAAACATTCAGTACTTC.

This clonotype has only a few counts. CDR3 sequence: CASSLLTPPQPQHF. CDR3 bases: TGTGCCAGCAGTTTATTGACACCTCCTCAGCCCCAGCATTTT. This chain links TRBV28 with TRBJ1-5, with no clear D. Germline-derived CDR1 and CDR2 are MDHEN and SYDVKM. Trimming pared 1 base from V and 6 bases from J, leaving 10 bases between. This CDR3 is 14 amino acids long.

The count of this clonotype is one. The chain uses TRBV2 and TRBJ1-1; possible D gene TRBD1, 6 bases. The germline V gene encodes CDR1 SNHLY and CDR2 FYNNEI. V was pared by 6 bases and J by 6 bases, with 14 bases between. The length of the CDR3 is 13 residues. The CDR3 spells CASSVVGGPEAFF. CDR3 sequence (DNA): TGTGCCAGCAGCGTCGTCGGGGGCCCTGAAGCTTTCTTT.

Only a few counts were recorded for this clonotype. The rearrangement joins TRBV18 to TRBJ1-5, with D unresolved. CDR1 KGHSH and CDR2 LQKENI come from the germline V gene. This CDR3 contains 14 residues. Trimming removed 6 bases at V and 5 bases at J, with 14 bases between. The CDR3 sequence: CASSIEQTHQPQHF. The CDR3 DNA is TGTGCCAGCTCGATAGAACAGACTCATCAGCCCCAGCATTTT.